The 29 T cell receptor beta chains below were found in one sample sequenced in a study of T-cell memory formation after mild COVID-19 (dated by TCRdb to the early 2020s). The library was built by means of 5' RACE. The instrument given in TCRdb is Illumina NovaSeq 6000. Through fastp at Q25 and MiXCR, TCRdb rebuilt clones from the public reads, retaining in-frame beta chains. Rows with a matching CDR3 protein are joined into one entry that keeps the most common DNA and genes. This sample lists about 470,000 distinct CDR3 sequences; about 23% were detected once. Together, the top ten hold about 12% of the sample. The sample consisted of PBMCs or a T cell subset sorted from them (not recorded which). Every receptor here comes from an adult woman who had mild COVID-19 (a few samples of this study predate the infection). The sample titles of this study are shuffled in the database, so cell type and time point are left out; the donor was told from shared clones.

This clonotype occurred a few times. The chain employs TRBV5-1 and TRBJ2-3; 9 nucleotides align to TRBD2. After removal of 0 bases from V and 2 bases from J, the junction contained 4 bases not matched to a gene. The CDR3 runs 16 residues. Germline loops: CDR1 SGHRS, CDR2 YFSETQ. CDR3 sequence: CASSLEPSGATDTQYF. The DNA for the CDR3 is TGCGCCAGCAGCTTGGAACCTAGCGGGGCCACAGATACGCAGTATTTT.

The chain's CDR3 is CASSFSGGNEQYF. The DNA of the CDR3 is TGTGCCAGCAGTTTTTCAGGGGGGAACGAGCAGTACTTC. The V gene is TRBV12-3 or TRBV12-4, the J gene TRBJ2-7; TRBD1 is a possible D gene (7 bases). The CDR3 totals 13 residues. V lost 3 bases, J lost 5 bases, and 11 bases lay in between.

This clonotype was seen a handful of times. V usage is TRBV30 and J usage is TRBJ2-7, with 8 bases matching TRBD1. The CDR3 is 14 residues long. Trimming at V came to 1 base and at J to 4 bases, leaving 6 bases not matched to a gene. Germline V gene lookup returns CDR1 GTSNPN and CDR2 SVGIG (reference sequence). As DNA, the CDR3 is TGTGCCTGGAGTGGGACAGGGAATAGGTACGAGCAGTACTTC. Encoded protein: CAWSGTGNRYEQYF.

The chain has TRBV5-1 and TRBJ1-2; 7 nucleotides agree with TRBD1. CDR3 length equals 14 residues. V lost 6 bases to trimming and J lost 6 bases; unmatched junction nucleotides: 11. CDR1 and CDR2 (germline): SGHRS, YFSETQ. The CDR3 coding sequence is TGCGCCAGCAACCCGGGACAGCCCACGAATGGCTACACCTTC. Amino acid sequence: CASNPGQPTNGYTF.

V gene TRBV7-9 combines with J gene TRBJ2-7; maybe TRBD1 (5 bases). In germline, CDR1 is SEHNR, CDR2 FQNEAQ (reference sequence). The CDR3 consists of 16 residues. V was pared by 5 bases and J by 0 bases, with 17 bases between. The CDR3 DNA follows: TGTGCCAGCAGCCCCGTCGCCAGGGTGAGCTCCTACGAGCAGTACTTC. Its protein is CASSPVARVSSYEQYF. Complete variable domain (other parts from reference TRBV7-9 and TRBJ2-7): DTGVSQNPRHKITKRGQNVTFRCDPISEHNRLYWYRQTLGQGPEFLTYFQNEAQLEKSRLLSDRFSAERPKGSFSTLEIQRTEQGDSAMYLCASSPVARVSSYEQYFGPGTRLTVT.

Written as DNA, the CDR3 is TGTGCCAGCAGCTCACAGGGTTCGGGGGAGCAGTACTTC. It yields the protein CASSSQGSGEQYF. J is TRBJ2-7 and V is TRBV5-4; tentatively, D is TRBD1 (6 bases). From germline, CDR1 is SGHNT and CDR2 YYREEE (reference sequence). Trimming removed 3 bases from V and 7 bases from J, with 14 bases in between. The CDR3 is made up of 13 amino acids.

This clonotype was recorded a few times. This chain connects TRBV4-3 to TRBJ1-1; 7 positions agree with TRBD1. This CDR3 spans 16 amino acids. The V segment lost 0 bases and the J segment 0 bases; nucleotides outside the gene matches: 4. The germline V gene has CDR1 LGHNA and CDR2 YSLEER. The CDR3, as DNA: TGCGCCAGCAGCCAAGATCCAGGGGGGATGAACACTGAAGCTTTCTTT. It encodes CASSQDPGGMNTEAFF.

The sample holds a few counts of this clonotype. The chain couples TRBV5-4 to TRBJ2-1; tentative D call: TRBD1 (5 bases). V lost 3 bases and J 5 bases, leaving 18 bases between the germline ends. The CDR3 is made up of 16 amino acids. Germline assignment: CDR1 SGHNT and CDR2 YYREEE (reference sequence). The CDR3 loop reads CASSSSRGRYDNEQFF. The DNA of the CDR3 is TGTGCCAGCAGCTCCTCTAGGGGTCGTTACGACAATGAGCAGTTCTTC. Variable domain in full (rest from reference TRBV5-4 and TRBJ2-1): ETGVTQSPTHLIKTRGQQVTLRCSSQSGHNTVSWYQQALGQGPQFIFQYYREEENGRGNFPPRFSGLQFPNYSSELNVNALELDDSALYLCASSSSRGRYDNEQFFGPGTRLTVL.

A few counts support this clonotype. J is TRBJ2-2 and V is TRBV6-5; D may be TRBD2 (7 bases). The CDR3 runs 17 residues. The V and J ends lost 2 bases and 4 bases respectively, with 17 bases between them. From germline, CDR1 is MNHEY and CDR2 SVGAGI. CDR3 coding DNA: TGTGCCAGCAGTTACCACGCGGGGGCCTTGGGCACCGGGGAGCTGTTTTTT. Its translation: CASSYHAGALGTGELFF.

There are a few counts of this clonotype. In nucleotides, the CDR3 is TGTGCCAGCAGTGAGGTCCCCGTTCTAGGCTACACCTTC. Translated: CASSEVPVLGYTF. The rearrangement joins TRBV2 to TRBJ1-2; no clear D. CDR3 length: 13 amino acids. V was trimmed by 3 bases and J by 8 bases, leaving 13 bases between them. Per germline, CDR1 SNHLY and CDR2 FYNNEI.

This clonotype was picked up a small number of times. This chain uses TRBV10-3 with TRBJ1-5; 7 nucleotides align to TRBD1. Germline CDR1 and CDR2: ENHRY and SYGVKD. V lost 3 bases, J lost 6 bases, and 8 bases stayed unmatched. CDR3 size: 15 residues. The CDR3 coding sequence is TGTGCCATCAGTGATTCATTAGGGGGCGGTCAGCCCCAGCATTTT. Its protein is CAISDSLGGGQPQHF.

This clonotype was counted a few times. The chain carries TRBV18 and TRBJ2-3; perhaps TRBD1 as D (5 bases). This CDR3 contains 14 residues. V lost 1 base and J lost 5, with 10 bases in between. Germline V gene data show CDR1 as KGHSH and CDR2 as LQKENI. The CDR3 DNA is TGTGCCAGCTCACCACAGCGTACAGGAGATACGCAGTATTTT. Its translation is CASSPQRTGDTQYF.

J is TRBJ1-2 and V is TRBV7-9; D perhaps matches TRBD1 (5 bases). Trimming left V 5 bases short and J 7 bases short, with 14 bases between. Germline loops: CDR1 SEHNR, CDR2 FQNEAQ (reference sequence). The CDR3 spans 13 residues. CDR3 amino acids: CASSRDAGGGYTF. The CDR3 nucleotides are TGTGCCAGCAGCCGGGACGCGGGGGGTGGCTACACCTTC.

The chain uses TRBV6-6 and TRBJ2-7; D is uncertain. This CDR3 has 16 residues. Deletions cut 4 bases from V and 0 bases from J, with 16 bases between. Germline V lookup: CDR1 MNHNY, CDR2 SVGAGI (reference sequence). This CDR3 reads CASSSLPLRSSYEQYF. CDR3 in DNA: TGTGCCAGCAGTTCACTCCCACTCCGGAGCTCCTACGAGCAGTACTTC.

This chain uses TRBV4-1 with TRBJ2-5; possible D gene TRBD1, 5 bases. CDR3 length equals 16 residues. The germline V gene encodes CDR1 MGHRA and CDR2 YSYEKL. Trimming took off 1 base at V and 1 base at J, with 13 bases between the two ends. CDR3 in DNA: TGCGCCAGCAGCCAAGGGCCAGGGCGGACCCAAGAGACCCAGTACTTC. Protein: CASSQGPGRTQETQYF.

CDR3: CASSSASGRAPRNEQFF. DNA of the CDR3: TGTGCCAGCAGCTCGGCTAGCGGGAGGGCCCCGAGAAATGAGCAGTTCTTC. V is TRBV11-3 and J is TRBJ2-1, with 12 bases that match TRBD2. The germline V gene has CDR1 SGHNT and CDR2 YENEEA. Germline trimming cut 4 bases from V and 7 bases from J; bases unmatched to any gene: 11. The CDR3 runs 17 residues.

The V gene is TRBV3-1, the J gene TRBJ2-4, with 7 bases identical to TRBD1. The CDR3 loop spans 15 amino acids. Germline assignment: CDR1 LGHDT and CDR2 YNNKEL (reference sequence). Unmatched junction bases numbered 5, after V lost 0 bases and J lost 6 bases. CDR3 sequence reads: CASSQEAAGGNIQYF. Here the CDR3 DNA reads TGTGCCAGCAGCCAAGAGGCCGCAGGGGGAAACATTCAGTACTTC.

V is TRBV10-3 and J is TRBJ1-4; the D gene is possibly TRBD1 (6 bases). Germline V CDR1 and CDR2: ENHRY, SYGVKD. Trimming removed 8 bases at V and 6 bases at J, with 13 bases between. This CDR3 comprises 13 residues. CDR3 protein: CAIGKGGDEKLFF. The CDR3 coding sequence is TGTGCCATCGGAAAGGGGGGCGATGAAAAACTGTTTTTT.

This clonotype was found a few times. The DNA for the CDR3 is TGTGCCAGCGGGCGGGGTCTCCCCTACGAGCAGTACTTC. Translation gives CASGRGLPYEQYF. The rearrangement uses TRBV6-5 and TRBJ2-7, with D tentatively TRBD2 (6 bases). CDR1 is MNHEY, CDR2 SVGAGI, per germline. The CDR3 covers 13 residues. The V end was cut by 8 bases, the J end by 2 bases, with 13 bases between.

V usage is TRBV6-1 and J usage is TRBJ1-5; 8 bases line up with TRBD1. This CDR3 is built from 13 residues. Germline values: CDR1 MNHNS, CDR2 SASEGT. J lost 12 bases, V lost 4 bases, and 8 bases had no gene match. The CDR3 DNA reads TGTGCCAGCAGTGTAAACCGGGACAGGTTCCAGCATTTT. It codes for CASSVNRDRFQHF.

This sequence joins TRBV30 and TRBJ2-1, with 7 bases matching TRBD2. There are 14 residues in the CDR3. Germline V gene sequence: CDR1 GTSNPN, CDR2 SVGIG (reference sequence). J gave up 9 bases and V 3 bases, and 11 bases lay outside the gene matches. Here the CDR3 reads CAWSPGTNPGEQFF. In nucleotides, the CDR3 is TGTGCCTGGAGCCCCGGGACTAACCCCGGTGAGCAGTTCTTC.

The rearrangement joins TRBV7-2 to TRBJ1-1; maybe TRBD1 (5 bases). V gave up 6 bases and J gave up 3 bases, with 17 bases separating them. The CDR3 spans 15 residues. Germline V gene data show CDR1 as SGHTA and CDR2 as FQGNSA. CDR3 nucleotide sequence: TGTGCCAGCAGGGGGGACGGACGCTTTCACACTGAAGCTTTCTTT. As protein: CASRGDGRFHTEAFF. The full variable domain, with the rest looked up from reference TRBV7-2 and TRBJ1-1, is GAGVSQSPSNKVTEKGKDVELRCDPISGHTALYWYRQSLGQGLEFLIYFQGNSAPDKSGLPSDRFSAERTGGSVSTLTIQRTQQEDSAVYLCASRGDGRFHTEAFFGQGTRLTVV.

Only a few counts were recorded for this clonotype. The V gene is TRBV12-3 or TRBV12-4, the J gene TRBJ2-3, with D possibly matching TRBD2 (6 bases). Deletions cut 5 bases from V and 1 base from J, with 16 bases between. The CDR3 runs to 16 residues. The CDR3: CASSPAGLPRTDTQYF. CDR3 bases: TGTGCCAGCAGTCCCGCTGGACTACCTCGCACAGATACGCAGTATTTT.

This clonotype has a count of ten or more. The CDR3 region has the DNA TGTGCCAGCACCTCCGGGACGTTTGAAGCTTTCTTT. Translating gives CASTSGTFEAFF. The chain uses TRBV12-3 or TRBV12-4 and TRBJ1-1, with D possibly TRBD1 on 5 matching bases. There are 12 residues in the CDR3. Trimming stripped 7 bases from V and 7 bases from J, with 13 bases between.

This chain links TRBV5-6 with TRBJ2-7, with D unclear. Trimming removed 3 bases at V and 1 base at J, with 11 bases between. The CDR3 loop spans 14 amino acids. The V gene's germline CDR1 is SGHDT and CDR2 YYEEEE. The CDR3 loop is CASSSPTRSYEQYF. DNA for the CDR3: TGTGCCAGCAGCTCTCCGACGAGATCCTACGAGCAGTACTTC.

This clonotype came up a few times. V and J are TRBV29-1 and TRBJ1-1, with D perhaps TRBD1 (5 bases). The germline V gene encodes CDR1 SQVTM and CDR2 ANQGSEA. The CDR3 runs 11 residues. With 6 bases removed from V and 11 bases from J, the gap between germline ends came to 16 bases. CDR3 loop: CSVKLGPHAFF. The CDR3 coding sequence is TGCAGCGTCAAATTGGGACCTCATGCTTTCTTT.

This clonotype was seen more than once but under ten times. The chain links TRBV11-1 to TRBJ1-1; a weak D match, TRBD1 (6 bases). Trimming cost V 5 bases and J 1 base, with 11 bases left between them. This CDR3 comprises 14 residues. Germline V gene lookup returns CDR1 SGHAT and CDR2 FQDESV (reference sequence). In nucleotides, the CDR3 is TGTGCCAGCAGCATATGGACAGCGAACACTGAAGCTTTCTTT. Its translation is CASSIWTANTEAFF.

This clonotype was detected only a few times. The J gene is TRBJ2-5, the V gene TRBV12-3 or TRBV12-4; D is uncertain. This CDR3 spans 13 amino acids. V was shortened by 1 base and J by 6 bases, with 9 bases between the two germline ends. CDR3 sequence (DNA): TGTGCCAGCAGTTTAGTTGAGTTTAAGACCCAGTACTTC. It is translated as CASSLVEFKTQYF.

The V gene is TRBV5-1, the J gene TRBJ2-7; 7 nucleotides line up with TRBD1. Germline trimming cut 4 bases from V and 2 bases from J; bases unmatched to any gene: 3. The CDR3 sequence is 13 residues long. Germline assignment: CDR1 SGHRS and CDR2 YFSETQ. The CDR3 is CASSVTGTYEQYF. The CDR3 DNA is TGCGCCAGCAGCGTGACAGGGACCTACGAGCAGTACTTC.